The T cell receptor beta chain described here comes from a study of blood T cell repertoires in COVID-19. On the study more broadly: COVID-19 samples collected from the United States, Italy and Spain covered acute and convalescent phases.

Those enrolled, adults aged 18 to 89 years, came from around 25 US areas. Germline values: CDR1 SGHNT, CDR2 YYREEE (reference sequence). The V end lost 2 bases, the J end lost 6 bases, and 11 bases lay between the germline ends. The CDR3 totals 14 residues. Here immunoSEQ multiplex PCR was the method, and the copy in TCRdb shows in-frame clones only, minus some. The sample lists tens of thousands of clones; more than 80% were seen once. This receptor was obtained from a woman aged 40-49 years with acute COVID-19. The sequenced sample was PBMCs or T cells enriched from blood (not recorded which). The rearrangement uses TRBV5-4 and TRBJ2-2; a possible D gene is TRBD2 (6 bases). Written as DNA, the CDR3 is TGTGCCAGCAGCTTAGGGCAGCGGGCCGGGGAGCTGTTTTTT. Residues: CASSLGQRAGELFF. The full variable domain, in which reference TRBV5-4 and TRBJ2-2 provide the parts outside the CDR3, is ETGVTQSPTHLIKTRGQQVTLRCSSQSGHNTVSWYQQALGQGPQFIFQYYREEENGRGNFPPRFSGLQFPNYSSELNVNALELDDSALYLCASSLGQRAGELFFGEGSRLTVL.